A single sample is the source of the 7 T cell receptor beta chains below, sequenced in a study of T cell responses to AZD1222 COVID-19 vaccine (dated by TCRdb to about 2021). Read against the paper, the sample's time point label means: baseline before first vaccination. Libraries were prepared through the immunoSEQ multiplex PCR assay. Held by TCRdb, this immuneACCESS table contains in-frame sequences only and omits some clones. Under half of the omission traces to an unresolved V gene where checked; the cause of the rest is unknown. The sample table lists 130,000 or so clones, about 90% of them with a count of one. The biggest ten clones account for 1.1% of the sample. The source was peripheral blood, collected on day 0 of AZD1222 vaccination. The receptors come from an adult in good health.

CDR3 nucleotides: TGTGCCAGCAGTTTACAGGGACACCCCAATCAGCCCCAGCATTTT. This translates into CASSLQGHPNQPQHF. This chain joins TRBV27 and TRBJ1-5; tentative D call: TRBD1 (6 bases). Per the germline V gene, CDR1 is MNHEY and CDR2 is SMNVEV (reference sequence). V was trimmed by 2 bases and J by 3 bases, leaving 11 bases between them. The CDR3 has 15 residues.

The V call is TRBV27, the J call TRBJ1-2; D not resolved. CDR1 and CDR2 (germline): MNHEY, SMNVEV (reference sequence). The CDR3 sequence is 11 residues long. Trimming took off 8 bases at V and 7 bases at J, with 11 bases between the two ends. The CDR3 sequence: CASSGKSGYTF. CDR3 nucleotide sequence: TGTGCCAGCTCCGGTAAGAGTGGCTACACCTTC.

This chain connects TRBV7-8 to TRBJ2-7; TRBD1 aligns across 8 bases. Germline V gives CDR1 SGHVS, CDR2 FQNEAQ. CDR3 length: 15 residues. V was clipped by 0 bases and J by 2 bases; unmatched bases: 3. Written as DNA, the CDR3 is TGTGCCAGCAGCTTAGCGACAGGGGTAACCTACGAGCAGTACTTC. Protein product: CASSLATGVTYEQYF.

CDR3 sequence (DNA): TGTGCCAGCTCACCACCGATAGGGAAGGATGAAGCTTTCTTT. As protein: CASSPPIGKDEAFF. The chain couples TRBV18 to TRBJ1-1; unclear D gene. Germline V lookup: CDR1 KGHSH, CDR2 LQKENI. The CDR3 sequence is 14 residues long. V lost 0 bases, J lost 7 bases, and 12 bases lay in between.

This clone has only one observation. The rearrangement uses TRBV25-1 and TRBJ2-1; D perhaps matches TRBD1 (6 bases). Germline lookup yields CDR1 MGHDK and CDR2 SYGVNS. The CDR3 extends over 15 amino acids. Trimming pared 5 bases from V and 7 bases from J, leaving 18 bases between. CDR3 in DNA: TGTGCCAGCAGTCGTACAGGGAGTATTTTGAATGAGCAGTTCTTC. Residues: CASSRTGSILNEQFF.

This CDR3 reads CASSEGPGGPYEQYF. The CDR3 nucleotides are TGTGCCAGCAGTGAAGGGCCAGGGGGTCCCTACGAGCAGTACTTC. The V call is TRBV2, the J call TRBJ2-7, with 7 bases that match TRBD1. This CDR3 region has 15 residues. V trimming: 1 base; J trimming: 2 bases; junction bases outside the gene matches: 5. Germline CDR1 and CDR2: SNHLY and FYNNEI.

V gene TRBV7-3 combines with J gene TRBJ2-1; 7 positions agree with TRBD1. V lost 4 bases and J lost 5; bases outside the gene matches: 17. The germline V gene encodes CDR1 SGHTA and CDR2 FQGTGA. There are 18 residues in the CDR3. CDR3 sequence: CASSSRGWTGGSHNEQFF. CDR3 nucleotide sequence: TGTGCCAGCAGCTCCCGAGGGTGGACAGGCGGGTCGCACAATGAGCAGTTCTTC.